These 10 T cell receptor beta chains came from one sample sequenced in a study of cytomegalovirus exposure and HLA in healthy donors. The method was immunoSEQ multiplex PCR; TCRdb's version includes in-frame clones alone and lacks a portion of them. The sample carries some 170,000 clones, about 89% recorded once. Sequencing was performed on PBMCs. The receptors come from a man aged 18 to 29 in good health and CMV-seropositive.

The gene calls are TRBV21-1 and TRBJ2-5; the table's D gene call, TRBD1, was not cross checked with the DNA. TRBV21-1 is deemed a pseudogene. This CDR3 comprises 17 residues. CDR3 in amino acids: CASSTVATQQGQETQYF. In DNA, the CDR3 is TGTGCCAGCAGCACAGTCGCGACCCAACAGGGGCAGGAGACCCAGTACTTC.

This clone was observed once. The chain is built from TRBV11-1 and TRBJ2-5; D is unclear. The germline V gene encodes CDR1 SGHAT and CDR2 FQDESV (reference sequence). The CDR3 spans 13 residues. V gave up 6 bases and J gave up 3 bases, with 11 bases separating them. The CDR3 sequence is CASSSLREETQYF. The CDR3 DNA is TGTGCCAGCAGTAGCCTCAGAGAAGAGACCCAGTACTTC.

The chain couples TRBV10-3 to TRBJ2-7; 7 nucleotides align to TRBD1. The CDR3 consists of 12 residues. Germline trimming cut 9 bases from V and 6 bases from J; bases unmatched to any gene: 8. The germline CDR1 and CDR2 sequences are ENHRY and SYGVKD. The CDR3, as DNA: TGTGCCATTACAGGGGCATTCGGCGAGCAGTACTTC. Translated: CAITGAFGEQYF.

The rearrangement uses TRBV4-3 and TRBJ1-6; D gene ambiguous. V was trimmed by 0 bases and J by 7 bases, leaving 7 bases between them. The CDR3 has 14 residues. The germline gives CDR1 LGHNA, CDR2 YSLEER. CDR3 sequence reads: CASSQDSGNSPLHF. The CDR3 region has the DNA TGCGCCAGCAGCCAAGATAGCGGGAATTCACCCCTCCACTTT.

The chain uses TRBV28 and TRBJ1-4; 8 bases line up with TRBD1. CDR3 length: 15 residues. Germline V gene data show CDR1 as MDHEN and CDR2 as SYDVKM. V lost 6 bases and J lost 9; bases outside the gene matches: 12. The CDR3 DNA is TGTGCCAGCAGCCCCCAGGGGGCTACTATGAAAAAACTGTTTTTT. It translates to CASSPQGATMKKLFF. Drawing the rest from reference TRBV28 and TRBJ1-4, the complete variable domain is DVKVTQSSRYLVKRTGEKVFLECVQDMDHENMFWYRQDPGLGLRLIYFSYDVKMKEKGDIPEGYSVSREKKERFSLILESASTNQTSMYLCASSPQGATMKKLFFGSGTQLSVL.

The chain carries TRBV6-6 and TRBJ1-4; no firm D call. Trimming took off 5 bases at V and 7 bases at J, with 17 bases between the two ends. The CDR3 is 15 residues long. The V gene's germline CDR1 is MNHNY and CDR2 SVGAGI (reference sequence). In DNA form, the CDR3 reads TGTGCCAGCAGTACTGAATCCGAACCCCTTGAAAAACTGTTTTTT. Its translation is CASSTESEPLEKLFF.

There are a few counts of this clone. The chain combines TRBV27 with TRBJ2-7; D is uncertain. In germline, CDR1 is MNHEY, CDR2 SMNVEV (reference sequence). V was clipped by 2 bases and J by 1 base, with 6 bases between them. CDR3 length: 13 residues. CDR3 protein: CASSLVQSYEQYF. DNA for the CDR3: TGTGCCAGCAGTTTAGTACAGTCCTACGAGCAGTACTTC.

The chain links TRBV18 to TRBJ2-2, with 9 positions matching TRBD2. Germline V gene sequence: CDR1 KGHSH, CDR2 LQKENI. The CDR3 runs 17 residues. V shed 3 bases, J shed 1 base, and the junction held 6 bases outside the gene matches. CDR3 in DNA: TGTGCCAGCTCACCCACGGGGACTAGCTTGAACACCGGGGAGCTGTTTTTT. Amino acid sequence: CASSPTGTSLNTGELFF.

The chain is built from TRBV18 and TRBJ2-1; 8 nucleotides align to TRBD1. The CDR3 is 14 residues long. Losses at the gene ends were 1 base for V and 7 bases for J; bases not matched to a gene: 3. Per the germline V gene, CDR1 is KGHSH and CDR2 is LQKENI. The CDR3 sequence is CASSPRTGRNEQFF. The CDR3 region has the DNA TGTGCCAGCTCACCACGGACAGGGAGGAATGAGCAGTTCTTC.

This chain connects TRBV9 to TRBJ2-3; 10 bases are shared with TRBD1. The CDR3 sequence is 14 residues long. CDR1 SGDLS and CDR2 YYNGEE come from the germline V gene. V lost 4 bases, J lost 6 bases, and 5 bases stayed unmatched. In nucleotides, the CDR3 is TGTGCCAGCAGCTCGGGACAGGGGAAGGATACGCAGTATTTT. Amino acids: CASSSGQGKDTQYF. The variable domain in full, with the rest retrieved from reference TRBV9 and TRBJ2-3, is DSGVTQTPKHLITATGQRVTLRCSPRSGDLSVYWYQQSLDQGLQFLIQYYNGEERAKGNILERFSAQQFPDLHSELNLSSLELGDSALYFCASSSGQGKDTQYFGPGTRLTVL.